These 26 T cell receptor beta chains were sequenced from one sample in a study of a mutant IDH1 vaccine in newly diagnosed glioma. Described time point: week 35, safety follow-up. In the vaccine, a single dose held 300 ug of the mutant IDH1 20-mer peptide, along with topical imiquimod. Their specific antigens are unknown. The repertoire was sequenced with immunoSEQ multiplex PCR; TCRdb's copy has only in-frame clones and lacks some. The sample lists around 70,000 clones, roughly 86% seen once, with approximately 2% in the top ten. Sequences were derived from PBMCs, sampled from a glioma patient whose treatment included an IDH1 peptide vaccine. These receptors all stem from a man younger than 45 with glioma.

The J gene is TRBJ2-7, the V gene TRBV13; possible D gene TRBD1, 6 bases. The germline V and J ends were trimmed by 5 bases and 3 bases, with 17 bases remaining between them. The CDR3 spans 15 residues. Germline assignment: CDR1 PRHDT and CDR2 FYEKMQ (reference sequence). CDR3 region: CASSPPDSRIYEQYF. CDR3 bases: TGTGCCAGCAGCCCCCCGGACAGTAGGATCTACGAGCAGTACTTC.

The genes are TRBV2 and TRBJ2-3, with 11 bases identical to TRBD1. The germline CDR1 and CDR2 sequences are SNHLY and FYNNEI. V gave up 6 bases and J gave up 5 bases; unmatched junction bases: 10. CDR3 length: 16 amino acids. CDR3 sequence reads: CASSRPWTGGVDTQYF. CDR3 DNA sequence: TGTGCCAGCAGCCGCCCATGGACAGGGGGCGTAGATACGCAGTATTTT.

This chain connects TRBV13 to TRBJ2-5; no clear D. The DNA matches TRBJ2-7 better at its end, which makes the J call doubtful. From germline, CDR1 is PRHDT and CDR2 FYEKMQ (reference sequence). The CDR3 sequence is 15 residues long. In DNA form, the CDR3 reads TGTGCCAGCAGCTTAGGCCGAGGACCAACCTACGAGCAGTACTTC. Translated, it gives CASSLGRGPTYEQYF.

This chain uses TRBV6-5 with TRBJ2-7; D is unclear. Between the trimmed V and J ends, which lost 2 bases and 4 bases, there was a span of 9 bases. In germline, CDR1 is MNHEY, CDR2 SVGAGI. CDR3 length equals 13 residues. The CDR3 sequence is CASSYNSRYEQYF. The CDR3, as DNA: TGTGCCAGCAGTTACAACAGCAGGTACGAGCAGTACTTC.

Here the CDR3 reads CAIRRNRGGYTEAFF. DNA of the CDR3: TGTGCCATACGCCGAAACAGAGGGGGTTACACTGAAGCTTTCTTT. J is TRBJ1-1 and V is TRBV28; weak D call: TRBD1 (6 bases). The CDR3 consists of 15 residues. Germline CDR1 and CDR2: MDHEN and SYDVKM. V was trimmed by 10 bases and J by 3 bases, leaving 21 bases between them. Using reference TRBV28 and TRBJ1-1 for the parts outside the CDR3, the full variable domain is DVKVTQSSRYLVKRTGEKVFLECVQDMDHENMFWYRQDPGLGLRLIYFSYDVKMKEKGDIPEGYSVSREKKERFSLILESASTNQTSMYLCAIRRNRGGYTEAFFGQGTRLTVV.

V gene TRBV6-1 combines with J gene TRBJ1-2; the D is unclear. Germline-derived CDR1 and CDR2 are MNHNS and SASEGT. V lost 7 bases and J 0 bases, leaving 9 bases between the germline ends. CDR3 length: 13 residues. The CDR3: CASKFSTNYGYTF. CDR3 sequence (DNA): TGTGCCAGCAAATTTTCAACTAACTATGGCTACACCTTC.

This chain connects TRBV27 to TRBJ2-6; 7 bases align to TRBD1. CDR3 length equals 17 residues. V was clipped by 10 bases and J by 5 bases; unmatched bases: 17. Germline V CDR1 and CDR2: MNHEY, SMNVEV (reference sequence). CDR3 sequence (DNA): TGTGCCACCCTCACCCGGGACAGCAAATTCCGGGCCAACGTCCTGACTTTC. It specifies CATLTRDSKFRANVLTF.

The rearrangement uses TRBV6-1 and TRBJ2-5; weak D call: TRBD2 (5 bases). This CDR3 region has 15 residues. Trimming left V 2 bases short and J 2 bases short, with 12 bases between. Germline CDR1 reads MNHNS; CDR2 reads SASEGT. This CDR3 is CASSERRRRQETQYF. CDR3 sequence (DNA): TGTGCCAGCAGTGAAAGGAGGAGGAGACAAGAGACCCAGTACTTC.

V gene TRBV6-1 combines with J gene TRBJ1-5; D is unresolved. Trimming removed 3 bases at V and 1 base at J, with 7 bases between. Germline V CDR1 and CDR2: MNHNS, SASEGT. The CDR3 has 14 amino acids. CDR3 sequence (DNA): TGTGCCAGCAGTGAGATAGGGAGCAATCAGCCCCAGCATTTT. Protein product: CASSEIGSNQPQHF.

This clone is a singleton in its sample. CDR3 sequence reads: CASSKGPGLPYEQYF. The CDR3 bases are TGTGCCAGTAGTAAGGGGCCGGGGTTACCCTACGAGCAGTACTTC. This sequence joins TRBV19 and TRBJ2-7; D may match TRBD1 or TRBD2 (5 bases each). Trimming removed 4 bases at V and 2 bases at J, with 15 bases between. The CDR3 is 15 amino acids. Germline V gives CDR1 LNHDA, CDR2 SQIVND (reference sequence).

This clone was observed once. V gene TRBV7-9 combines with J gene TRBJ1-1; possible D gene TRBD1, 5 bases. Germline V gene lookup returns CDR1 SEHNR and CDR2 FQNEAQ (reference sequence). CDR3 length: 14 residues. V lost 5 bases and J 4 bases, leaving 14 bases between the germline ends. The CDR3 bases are TGTGCCAGCAGCCCCCGGGACTCGCCCACTGAAGCTTTCTTT. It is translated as CASSPRDSPTEAFF.

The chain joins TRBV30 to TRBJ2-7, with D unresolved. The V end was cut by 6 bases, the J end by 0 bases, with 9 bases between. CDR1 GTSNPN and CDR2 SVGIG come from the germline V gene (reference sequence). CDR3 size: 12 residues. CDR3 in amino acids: CACTMSSYEQYF. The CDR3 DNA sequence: TGTGCCTGTACAATGAGCTCCTACGAGCAGTACTTC.

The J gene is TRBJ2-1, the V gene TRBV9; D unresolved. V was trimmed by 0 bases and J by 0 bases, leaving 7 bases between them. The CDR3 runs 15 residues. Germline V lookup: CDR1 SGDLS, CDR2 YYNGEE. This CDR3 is CASSVGRSSYNEQFF. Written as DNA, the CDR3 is TGTGCCAGCAGCGTAGGAAGAAGCTCCTACAATGAGCAGTTCTTC.

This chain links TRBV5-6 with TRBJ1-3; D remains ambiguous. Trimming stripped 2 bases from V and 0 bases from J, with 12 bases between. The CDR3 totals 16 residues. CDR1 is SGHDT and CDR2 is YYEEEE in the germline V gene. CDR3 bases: TGTGCCAGCAGCTTAGCCCCCGTCTTCTCTGGAAACACCATATATTTT. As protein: CASSLAPVFSGNTIYF.

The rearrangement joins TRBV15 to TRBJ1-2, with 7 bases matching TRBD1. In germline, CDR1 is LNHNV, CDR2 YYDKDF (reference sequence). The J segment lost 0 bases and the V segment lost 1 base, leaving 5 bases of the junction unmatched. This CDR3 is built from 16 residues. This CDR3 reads CATSRGDRAANYGYTF. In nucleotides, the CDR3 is TGTGCCACCAGCAGAGGTGACAGGGCCGCTAACTATGGCTACACCTTC.

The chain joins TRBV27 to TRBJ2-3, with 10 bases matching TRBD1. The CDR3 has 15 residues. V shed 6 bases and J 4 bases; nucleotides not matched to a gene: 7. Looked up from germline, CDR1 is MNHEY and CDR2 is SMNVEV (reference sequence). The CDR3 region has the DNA TGTGCCAGCAGCAATCGACAGGGGGCTGCAGATACGCAGTATTTT. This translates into CASSNRQGAADTQYF.

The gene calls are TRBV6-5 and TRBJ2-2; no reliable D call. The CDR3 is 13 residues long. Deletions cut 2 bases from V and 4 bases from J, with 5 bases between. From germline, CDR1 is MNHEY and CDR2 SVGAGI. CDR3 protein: CASSYVGTGELFF. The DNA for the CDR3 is TGTGCCAGCAGTTACGTCGGCACCGGGGAGCTGTTTTTT.

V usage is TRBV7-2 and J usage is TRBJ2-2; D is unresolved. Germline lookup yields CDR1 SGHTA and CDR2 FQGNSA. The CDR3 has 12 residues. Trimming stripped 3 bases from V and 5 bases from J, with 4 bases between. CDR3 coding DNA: TGTGCCAGCAGCTTTAGAACCGGGGAGCTGTTTTTT. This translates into CASSFRTGELFF.

CDR3: CALGKGVYGYTF. The DNA of the CDR3 is TGTGCTTTAGGGAAAGGGGTCTATGGCTACACCTTC. The chain recombines TRBV5-8 with TRBJ1-2; TRBD1 is a possible D gene (5 bases). Germline CDR1 SGHTS, CDR2 YDEGEE. This CDR3 comprises 12 residues.

The CDR3 region is CASSETQGPSTDTQYF. The DNA of the CDR3 is TGTGCCAGCAGCGAAACACAGGGGCCCAGCACAGATACGCAGTATTTT. The rearrangement joins TRBV27 to TRBJ2-3; TRBD1 matches at 7 bases. Germline lookup yields CDR1 MNHEY and CDR2 SMNVEV (reference sequence). The CDR3 consists of 16 residues. Losses at the gene ends were 6 bases for V and 0 bases for J; bases not matched to a gene: 9.

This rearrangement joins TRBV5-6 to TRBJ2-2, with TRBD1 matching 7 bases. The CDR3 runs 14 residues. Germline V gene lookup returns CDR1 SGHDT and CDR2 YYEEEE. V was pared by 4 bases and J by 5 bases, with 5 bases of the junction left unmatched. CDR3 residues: CASSRQGRTGELFF. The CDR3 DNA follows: TGTGCCAGCAGCAGACAGGGAAGGACCGGGGAGCTGTTTTTT.

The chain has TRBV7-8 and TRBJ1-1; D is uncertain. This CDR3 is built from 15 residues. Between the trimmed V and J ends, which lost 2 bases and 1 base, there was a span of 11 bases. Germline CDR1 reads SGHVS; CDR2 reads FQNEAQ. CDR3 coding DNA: TGTGCCAGCAGCTTATATATCGGGGAGAACACTGAAGCTTTCTTT. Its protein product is CASSLYIGENTEAFF.

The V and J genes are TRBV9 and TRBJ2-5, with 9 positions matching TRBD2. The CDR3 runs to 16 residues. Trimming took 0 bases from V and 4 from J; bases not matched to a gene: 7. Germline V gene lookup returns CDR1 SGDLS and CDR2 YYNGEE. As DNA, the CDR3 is TGTGCCAGCAGCGTAGGAGTAGCGGGAGTACGAGAGACCCAGTACTTC. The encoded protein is CASSVGVAGVRETQYF.

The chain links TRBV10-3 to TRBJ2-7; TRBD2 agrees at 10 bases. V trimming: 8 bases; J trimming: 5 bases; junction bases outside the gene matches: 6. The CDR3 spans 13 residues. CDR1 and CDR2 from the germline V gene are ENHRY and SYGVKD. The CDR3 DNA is TGTGCCATCTCTGCTAGCGGGAGACACGAGCAGTACTTC. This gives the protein CAISASGRHEQYF.

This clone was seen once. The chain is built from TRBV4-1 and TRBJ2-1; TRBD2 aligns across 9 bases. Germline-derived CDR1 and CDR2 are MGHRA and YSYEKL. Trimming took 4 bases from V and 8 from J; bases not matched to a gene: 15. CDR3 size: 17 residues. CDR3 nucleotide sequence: TGCGCCAGCAGCCCGTTAATGGTGCGGGGGGGGTTGGATGAGCAGTTCTTC. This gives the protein CASSPLMVRGGLDEQFF.

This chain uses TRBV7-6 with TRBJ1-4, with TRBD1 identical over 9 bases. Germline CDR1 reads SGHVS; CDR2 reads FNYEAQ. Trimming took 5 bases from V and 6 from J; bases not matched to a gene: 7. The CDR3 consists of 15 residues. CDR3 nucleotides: TGTGCCAGCAGCCACCCCGGGACAGGGTATGAAAAACTGTTTTTT. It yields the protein CASSHPGTGYEKLFF. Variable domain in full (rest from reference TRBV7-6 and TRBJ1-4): GAGVSQSPRYKVTKRGQDVALRCDPISGHVSLYWYRQALGQGPEFLTYFNYEAQQDKSGLPNDRFSAERPEGSISTLTIQRTEQRDSAMYRCASSHPGTGYEKLFFGSGTQLSVL.